Each of the 21 T cell receptor beta chains below was sequenced from the same sample in a study of shared clonotypes between healthy human individuals. Repertoires were generated with immunoSEQ multiplex PCR, while TCRdb's copy carries only in-frame clones and drops some. The sample records about 710,000 clones, 72% being singletons. Sequences were obtained from memory CD4+ T cells sorted from blood. Subset given: CD45RA-negative fraction. The source of these receptors is a woman aged 25 to 39 in good health.

This chain links TRBV27 with TRBJ1-2, with D unresolved. Trimming cost V 0 bases and J 7 bases, with 15 bases left between them. Germline assignment: CDR1 MNHEY and CDR2 SMNVEV (reference sequence). The CDR3 is 15 residues long. The CDR3 spells CASSLSRGSPVGYTF. The CDR3 bases are TGTGCCAGCAGTTTATCGCGGGGATCCCCGGTTGGCTACACCTTC.

The chain joins TRBV6-6 to TRBJ1-2; D possibly corresponds to TRBD1 (5 bases). Looked up from germline, CDR1 is MNHNY and CDR2 is SVGAGI (reference sequence). V dropped 6 bases and J dropped 1 base, with 18 bases sitting between them. The CDR3 runs to 16 residues. CDR3 protein: CASRNRDPTVNYGYTF. CDR3 nucleotide sequence: TGTGCCAGCAGAAACCGGGACCCGACGGTTAACTATGGCTACACCTTC.

V is TRBV19 and J is TRBJ2-2; D is unresolved. The CDR3 consists of 15 residues. V was shortened by 3 bases and J by 2 bases, with 10 bases between the two germline ends. Germline CDR1 is LNHDA and CDR2 is SQIVND (reference sequence). The CDR3 loop reads CASSMSTDNTGELFF. DNA for the CDR3: TGTGCCAGTAGTATGTCAACAGATAACACCGGGGAGCTGTTTTTT.

The chain links TRBV30 to TRBJ1-5; weak D call: TRBD1 (6 bases). The germline V gene encodes CDR1 GTSNPN and CDR2 SVGIG (reference sequence). This CDR3 has 15 amino acids. V gave up 1 base and J gave up 5 bases, with 15 bases separating them. CDR3 sequence (DNA): TGTGCCTGGAGTGCGGTGGACAGCCTCTATCAGCCCCAGCATTTT. Its translation: CAWSAVDSLYQPQHF.

The V and J genes are TRBV2 and TRBJ2-7; no clear D gene. Germline values: CDR1 SNHLY, CDR2 FYNNEI. Trimming removed 4 bases from V and 10 bases from J, with 14 bases in between. The CDR3 loop spans 12 amino acids. The CDR3 sequence is CASSVSKSFQYF. CDR3 DNA sequence: TGTGCCAGCAGTGTTTCAAAGAGCTTTCAGTACTTC.

The V gene is TRBV18, the J gene TRBJ1-1, with D possibly being TRBD1 (5 bases). In germline, CDR1 is KGHSH, CDR2 LQKENI. V lost 7 bases, J lost 7 bases, and 19 bases lay in between. This CDR3 comprises 14 residues. In DNA form, the CDR3 reads TGTGCCAGCTTACAAGGGACCGCCCGCCTTGAAGCTTTCTTT. This gives the protein CASLQGTARLEAFF.

The chain carries TRBV29-1 and TRBJ2-3; 8 bases agree with TRBD2. The germline V gene has CDR1 SQVTM and CDR2 ANQGSEA. V shed 7 bases and J 2 bases; nucleotides not matched to a gene: 5. The CDR3 contains 13 residues. The CDR3 loop reads CSATSGVTDTQYF. CDR3 sequence (DNA): TGCAGCGCTACTAGCGGAGTCACAGATACGCAGTATTTT.

This clone was counted only a few times. V usage is TRBV2 and J usage is TRBJ1-2; D remains ambiguous. Germline V gene data show CDR1 as SNHLY and CDR2 as FYNNEI. Trimming left V 2 bases short and J 5 bases short, with 9 bases between. The CDR3 extends over 13 amino acids. CDR3 in DNA: TGTGCCAGCAGTGAAATTGTGGATTATGGCTACACCTTC. This codes for CASSEIVDYGYTF.

The chain couples TRBV6-6 to TRBJ1-2; D unclear. Germline V CDR1 and CDR2: MNHNY, SVGAGI (reference sequence). The ends were cut back, 5 bases at V and 8 bases at J, with 12 bases in the middle. The CDR3 totals 12 residues. The CDR3 protein is CASSLDLGGYTF. The CDR3 region has the DNA TGTGCCAGCAGTCTCGACCTTGGAGGCTACACCTTC.

This clone has more than one count but fewer than ten. CDR3 bases: TGTGCCAGCAGCCAAAGGCGAGTCCGGGACGGGGATACGCAGTATTTT. Translation: CASSQRRVRDGDTQYF. The V call is TRBV4-2, the J call TRBJ2-3; possibly TRBD1 or TRBD2 for D (5 bases each). Trimming removed 2 bases at V and 6 bases at J, with 18 bases between. Germline CDR1 is LGHNA and CDR2 is YNFKEQ. This CDR3 is 16 amino acids long.

The chain joins TRBV7-2 to TRBJ2-1; D possibly corresponds to TRBD2 (6 bases). Between the trimmed V and J ends, which lost 3 bases and 8 bases, there was a span of 8 bases. Germline CDR1 and CDR2: SGHTA and FQGNSA. The CDR3 length is 12 residues. This CDR3 is CASSFAGHEQFF. CDR3 sequence (DNA): TGTGCCAGCAGCTTTGCGGGGCATGAGCAGTTCTTC.

The CDR3 nucleotides read TGCAGCGGGGGCCGGGGTGGCGGGTACAATGAGCAGTTCTTC. Its protein is CSGGRGGGYNEQFF. The rearrangement joins TRBV29-1 to TRBJ2-1; D tentatively fits TRBD1 or TRBD2 (5 bases each). Trimming cost V 7 bases and J 4 bases, with 17 bases left between them. The CDR3 contains 14 residues. Germline assignment: CDR1 SQVTM and CDR2 ANQGSEA.

The chain has TRBV7-2 and TRBJ2-7; 9 positions agree with TRBD2. V lost 2 bases, J lost 2 bases, and 10 bases stayed unmatched. The CDR3 contains 17 residues. Germline CDR1 is SGHTA and CDR2 is FQGNSA. The CDR3 region is CASSLSGLARKTYEQYF. Here the CDR3 DNA reads TGTGCCAGCAGCTTATCCGGACTAGCGCGGAAAACCTACGAGCAGTACTTC. Using reference TRBV7-2 and TRBJ2-7 for the parts outside the CDR3, the full variable domain is GAGVSQSPSNKVTEKGKDVELRCDPISGHTALYWYRQSLGQGLEFLIYFQGNSAPDKSGLPSDRFSAERTGGSVSTLTIQRTQQEDSAVYLCASSLSGLARKTYEQYFGPGTRLTVT.

As regards this clone: Additional DNA sequences in this sample encode the identical CDR3. This rearrangement joins TRBV6-1 to TRBJ1-2; D remains ambiguous. This CDR3 has 11 residues. Trimming took off 8 bases at V and 2 bases at J, with 6 bases between the two ends. Germline V gene data show CDR1 as MNHNS and CDR2 as SASEGT. CDR3 bases: TGTGCCAGCGGAGGGAACTATGGCTACACCTTC. Translation: CASGGNYGYTF.

V usage is TRBV19 and J usage is TRBJ1-5; 9 positions agree with TRBD1. Unmatched junction bases numbered 8, after V lost 5 bases and J lost 15 bases. The CDR3 extends over 12 amino acids. Germline V CDR1 and CDR2: LNHDA, SQIVND (reference sequence). The CDR3 DNA sequence: TGTGCCAGTAGTCCGCAACAGGGGGCCCCGCATTTT. Protein: CASSPQQGAPHF.

The V and J genes are TRBV5-6 and TRBJ2-1; no clear D gene. This CDR3 is built from 16 residues. With 1 base removed from V and 5 bases from J, the gap between germline ends came to 16 bases. CDR1 and CDR2 from the germline V gene are SGHDT and YYEEEE. CDR3 bases: TGTGCCAGCAGCTTGTTTAGCTCAAGACGGAACAATGAGCAGTTCTTC. Translation: CASSLFSSRRNNEQFF.

The V call is TRBV28, the J call TRBJ1-1; a possible D gene is TRBD1 (6 bases). V gave up 10 bases and J gave up 6 bases, with 18 bases separating them. Germline-derived CDR1 and CDR2 are MDHEN and SYDVKM. The CDR3 runs to 13 residues. CDR3 in DNA: TGTGCCATCTTCACAGGGTATAGCGCTGAAGCTTTCTTT. It yields the protein CAIFTGYSAEAFF.

The chain has TRBV5-1 and TRBJ2-2; 10 bases map to TRBD1. J gave up 3 bases and V 4 bases, and 6 bases lay outside the gene matches. Germline V gene data show CDR1 as SGHRS and CDR2 as YFSETQ. The CDR3 spans 16 residues. The DNA of the CDR3 is TGCGCCAGCAGCCAGGGGGACAGGGGTTACACCGGGGAGCTGTTTTTT. As protein: CASSQGDRGYTGELFF.

This clone was detected only a few times. This may be a read error, as it is one base from a much larger clone. This CDR3 is also generated by other DNA sequences in the sample. This chain links TRBV5-1 with TRBJ2-1, with 7 bases that match TRBD1. CDR1 is SGHRS and CDR2 is YFSETQ in the germline V gene. The CDR3 consists of 15 residues. With 4 bases clipped from V and 0 bases from J, the junction kept 4 bases outside the gene matches. CDR3 nucleotide sequence: TGCGCCAGCAGCCTGGACAGGAGCTCCTACAATGAGCAGTTCTTC. It encodes CASSLDRSSYNEQFF.

The chain is built from TRBV18 and TRBJ2-3; D unclear. The CDR3 sequence is 15 residues long. V lost 3 bases and J lost 4, with 14 bases in between. CDR1 KGHSH and CDR2 LQKENI come from the germline V gene. The CDR3 bases are TGTGCCAGCTCACCCGGCGGCAGTCTAGCAGATACGCAGTATTTT. Its protein product is CASSPGGSLADTQYF.

The rearrangement joins TRBV2 to TRBJ2-7, with TRBD2 identical over 11 bases. The CDR3 has 16 amino acids. The V gene's germline CDR1 is SNHLY and CDR2 FYNNEI. Germline trimming cut 8 bases from V and 7 bases from J; bases unmatched to any gene: 16. CDR3 sequence (DNA): TGTGCCAGCGGCCTCCTCCTTAGCGGGAGGGGAGGGGAGCAGTACTTC. Translated, it gives CASGLLLSGRGGEQYF.